This entry concerns a single TCR beta chain. No antigen is known for it. The CDR3 covers 13 residues. V lost 4 bases to trimming and J lost 0 bases, with 4 bases between them. CDR1 is SQVTM and CDR2 is ANQGSEA in the germline V gene. The data belong to a study of early T cells in non-severe SARS-CoV-2 infection. Across the whole study: Chains were unpaired, as sequencing was done on bulk RNA from unsorted whole blood. Whole-study findings and limits: Anti-spike CD8 responses were favored by VDJdb matching, which missed private and CD4 specificities.

cDNA molecules, individually, were tagged with unique molecular identifiers. TCRdb re-called the 5' RACE reads through MiXCR, storing one row per CDR3 protein. The table records around 70,000 distinct CDR3 sequences, around 12% of them present only once. This sequence originates from an adult who was a healthcare worker with PCR-confirmed SARS-CoV-2 infection or an uninfected control (not recorded which). The chain links TRBV29-1 to TRBJ2-6; no clear D gene. The sequencing sample was made of whole blood. The CDR3 nucleotides are TGCAGCGTTGTTGGCTCTGGGGCCAACGTCCTGACTTTC. This translates into CSVVGSGANVLTF.